The 16 T cell receptor beta chains below were found in one sample sequenced in a study of cytomegalovirus exposure and HLA in healthy donors. The PCR had 60 Vbeta and 13 Jbeta primers. Assay: immunoSEQ multiplex PCR; the TCRdb copy retains only in-frame clones and omits some. Of about 140,000 clones in the sample, more than 60% are singletons; the top ten hold around 6%. Sequenced input: PBMCs. The receptors were gathered from a woman aged 55 to 70 in good health and CMV-seronegative.

This clone has only a few counts. The J gene is TRBJ2-3, the V gene TRBV15; no firm D call. CDR1 and CDR2 (germline): LNHNV, YYDKDF (reference sequence). Trimming pared 0 bases from V and 1 base from J, leaving 14 bases between. The CDR3 extends over 17 amino acids. The CDR3: CATSRDQRATGTDTQYF. CDR3 DNA: TGTGCCACCAGCAGAGATCAACGAGCTACCGGCACAGATACGCAGTATTTT.

The J gene is TRBJ2-2, the V gene TRBV7-9; 8 bases align to TRBD1. Losses at the gene ends were 1 base for V and 2 bases for J; bases not matched to a gene: 9. The CDR3 spans 18 residues. CDR1 SEHNR and CDR2 FQNEAQ come from the germline V gene (reference sequence). CDR3 region: CASSLVQGAAGNTGELFF. In nucleotides, the CDR3 is TGTGCCAGCAGCTTAGTTCAGGGGGCGGCGGGAAACACCGGGGAGCTGTTTTTT.

This clone turned up a few times. The CDR3 coding sequence is TGTGCCAGCCGGGGGTCGGTCCAAGAGACCCAGTACTTC. As protein: CASRGSVQETQYF. The chain joins TRBV2 to TRBJ2-5, with D possibly being TRBD2 (6 bases). V was pared by 8 bases and J by 1 base, with 11 bases between. The germline gives CDR1 SNHLY, CDR2 FYNNEI. The CDR3 covers 13 residues.

This clone was observed once. The chain couples TRBV4-3 to TRBJ2-3; D unresolved. Between the trimmed V and J ends, which lost 0 bases and 4 bases, there was a span of 11 bases. CDR3 length: 15 residues. Germline V gene sequence: CDR1 LGHNA, CDR2 YSLEER. The CDR3 coding sequence is TGCGCCAGCAGCCAAGATGGTAGCCGGGCAGATACGCAGTATTTT. Its translation: CASSQDGSRADTQYF.

The CDR3 protein is CASSFGLAGGKETQYF. The CDR3 bases are TGTGCCAGTAGTTTCGGACTAGCGGGAGGGAAAGAGACCCAGTACTTC. The chain uses TRBV19 and TRBJ2-5; 15 positions agree with TRBD2. Per germline, CDR1 LNHDA and CDR2 SQIVND (reference sequence). Trimming cost V 5 bases and J 3 bases; bases outside gene matches: 4. The CDR3 spans 16 residues.

This chain links TRBV7-9 with TRBJ1-2; TRBD1 might be the D (6 bases). The ends were cut back, 3 bases at V and 7 bases at J, with 15 bases in the middle. The CDR3 spans 14 residues. The germline CDR1 and CDR2 sequences are SEHNR and FQNEAQ (reference sequence). CDR3: CASSLTRGKSGYTF. DNA for the CDR3: TGTGCCAGCAGCTTGACGAGGGGGAAGAGTGGCTACACCTTC.

This clone was recorded once. The rearrangement uses TRBV6-4 and TRBJ2-1; a possible D gene is TRBD2 (5 bases). Between the trimmed V and J ends, which lost 5 bases and 6 bases, there was a span of 17 bases. The germline V gene has CDR1 MRHNA and CDR2 SNTAGT. The CDR3 is 15 amino acids. CDR3 sequence (DNA): TGTGCCAGCAGTAAGAGGGCTGGGGTCACCAATGAGCAGTTCTTC. Its translation is CASSKRAGVTNEQFF.

The genes are TRBV11-1 and TRBJ2-4; 9 positions match TRBD1. Losses at the gene ends were 3 bases for V and 8 bases for J; bases not matched to a gene: 8. Germline CDR1 and CDR2: SGHAT and FQDESV (reference sequence). The CDR3 consists of 15 residues. Written as DNA, the CDR3 is TGTGCCAGCAGCTTCGGGACAGGGAGCGAGCACATTCAGTACTTC. Translated: CASSFGTGSEHIQYF.

This rearrangement joins TRBV6-1 to TRBJ1-5; D is perhaps TRBD1 (6 bases). The germline V gene has CDR1 MNHNS and CDR2 SASEGT. V lost 1 base and J 6 bases, leaving 10 bases between the germline ends. CDR3 length: 14 amino acids. The CDR3 region has the DNA TGTGCCAGCAGTGAAGGGGGGGGCCCTCAGCCCCAGCATTTT. Amino acids: CASSEGGGPQPQHF.

The chain carries TRBV5-8 and TRBJ2-3; 8 bases match TRBD1. This CDR3 contains 15 residues. Per the germline V gene, CDR1 is SGHTS and CDR2 is YDEGEE. The V and J ends lost 4 bases and 1 base, in that order; junction bases with no gene match: 5. The CDR3 loop reads CASSPGQGGTDTQYF. CDR3 bases: TGTGCCAGCAGCCCTGGACAGGGCGGCACAGATACGCAGTATTTT.

This sequence joins TRBV7-8 and TRBJ2-2; TRBD2 aligns across 8 bases. Germline V lookup: CDR1 SGHVS, CDR2 FQNEAQ. V lost 5 bases to trimming and J lost 1 base; unmatched junction nucleotides: 6. This CDR3 has 16 residues. CDR3 sequence reads: CASSLGLARNTGELFF. The CDR3 nucleotides read TGTGCCAGCAGCCTAGGACTAGCCAGGAACACCGGGGAGCTGTTTTTT.

The gene calls are TRBV7-2 and TRBJ2-5; TRBD2 matches at 8 bases. V lost 3 bases, J lost 5 bases, and 5 bases stayed unmatched. The germline V gene encodes CDR1 SGHTA and CDR2 FQGNSA. CDR3 length: 14 residues. The chain's CDR3 is CASSFWLAGETQYF. The CDR3 DNA follows: TGTGCCAGCAGCTTTTGGCTAGCGGGTGAGACCCAGTACTTC.

This chain joins TRBV7-6 and TRBJ2-3, with 7 positions matching TRBD2. CDR3 length: 16 residues. V trimming: 1 base; J trimming: 2 bases; junction bases outside the gene matches: 6. Germline V gene lookup returns CDR1 SGHVS and CDR2 FNYEAQ. The CDR3 sequence: CASSLGSSGPTDTQYF. The CDR3 DNA reads TGTGCCAGCAGCTTAGGGAGTAGCGGGCCCACAGATACGCAGTATTTT.

This clone was seen repeatedly, ten times or more. The chain couples TRBV7-9 to TRBJ2-7; D unresolved. The CDR3 consists of 12 residues. The V end was cut by 8 bases, the J end by 0 bases, with 8 bases between. CDR1 and CDR2 (germline): SEHNR, FQNEAQ (reference sequence). The CDR3 loop is CASGDGSYEQYF. Here the CDR3 DNA reads TGTGCCAGCGGAGACGGCTCCTACGAGCAGTACTTC.

This rearrangement joins TRBV6-5 to TRBJ2-3; unclear D gene. The V end lost 8 bases, the J end lost 0 bases, and 12 bases lay between the germline ends. The CDR3 loop spans 14 amino acids. The V gene's germline CDR1 is MNHEY and CDR2 SVGAGI. CDR3 sequence reads: CASGRRHSTDTQYF. The CDR3 DNA reads TGTGCCAGCGGCCGACGACATAGCACAGATACGCAGTATTTT.

The chain combines TRBV10-3 with TRBJ2-2; 9 nucleotides match TRBD1. Per germline, CDR1 ENHRY and CDR2 SYGVKD. The CDR3 has 16 residues. The V and J ends lost 4 bases and 7 bases, in that order; junction bases with no gene match: 10. The CDR3 bases are TGTGCCATCAGTGTCTCGACAGGGGGTATGGGCGGGGAGCTGTTTTTT. The encoded protein is CAISVSTGGMGGELFF.